This T cell receptor beta chain emerged from a study of radiation and T cells in renal cell carcinoma. Study-level findings and limits: From baseline, blood top tumor clonotypes peaked at 2 weeks post-radiation. Baseline intratumoral clonotype presence is unknown without pretreatment biopsies.

Sequenced by immunoSEQ multiplex PCR; TCRdb stores in-frame clones only, minus some. The repertoire includes fewer than 55,000 clones, about 80% of them detected once, and around 30% sits in the top ten. Described time point: blood 2 weeks post-SBRT. Treatment reported: 15 Gy SBRT to primary tumor, nephrectomy 4 weeks later. As concerns this clone: Its target is unknown.

Between the trimmed V and J ends, which lost 5 bases and 3 bases, there was a span of 8 bases. Germline V CDR1 and CDR2: SEHNR, FQNEAQ (reference sequence). The CDR3 spans 12 residues. The sequencing used blood, collected from a patient whose treatment included radiotherapy and nephrectomy. The chain has TRBV7-9 and TRBJ2-7; D unclear. The receptor's source is a woman in her 70s with renal cell carcinoma. Here the CDR3 DNA reads TGTGCCAGCAGCCCCCTTGGCTACGAGCAGTACTTC. Translation: CASSPLGYEQYF.